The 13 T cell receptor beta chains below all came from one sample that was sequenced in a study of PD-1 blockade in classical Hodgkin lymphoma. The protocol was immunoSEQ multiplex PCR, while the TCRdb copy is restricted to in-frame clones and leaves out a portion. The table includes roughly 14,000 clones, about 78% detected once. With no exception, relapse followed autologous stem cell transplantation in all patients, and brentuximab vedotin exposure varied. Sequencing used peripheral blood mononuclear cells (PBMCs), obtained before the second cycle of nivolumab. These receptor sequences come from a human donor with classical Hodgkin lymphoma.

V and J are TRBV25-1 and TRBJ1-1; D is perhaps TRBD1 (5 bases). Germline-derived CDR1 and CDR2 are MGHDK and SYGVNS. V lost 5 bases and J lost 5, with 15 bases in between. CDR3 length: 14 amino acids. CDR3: CASSTFFQGTEAFF. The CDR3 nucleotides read TGTGCCAGCAGTACATTTTTTCAGGGAACTGAAGCTTTCTTT. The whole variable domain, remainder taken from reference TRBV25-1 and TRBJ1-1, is EADIYQTPRYLVIGTGKKITLECSQTMGHDKMYWYQQDPGMELHLIHYSYGVNSTEKGDLSSESTVSRIRTEHFPLTLESARPSHTSQYLCASSTFFQGTEAFFGQGTRLTVV.

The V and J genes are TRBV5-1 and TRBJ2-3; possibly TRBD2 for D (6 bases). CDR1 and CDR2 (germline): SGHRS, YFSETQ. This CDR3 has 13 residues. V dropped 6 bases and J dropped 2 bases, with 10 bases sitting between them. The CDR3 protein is CASKGGDTDTQYF. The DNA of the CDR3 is TGCGCCAGCAAGGGCGGGGACACAGATACGCAGTATTTT. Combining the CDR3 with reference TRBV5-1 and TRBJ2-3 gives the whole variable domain KAGVTQTPRYLIKTRGQQVTLSCSPISGHRSVSWYQQTPGQGLQFLFEYFSETQRNKGNFPGRFSGRQFSNSRSEMNVSTLELGDSALYLCASKGGDTDTQYFGPGTRLTVL.

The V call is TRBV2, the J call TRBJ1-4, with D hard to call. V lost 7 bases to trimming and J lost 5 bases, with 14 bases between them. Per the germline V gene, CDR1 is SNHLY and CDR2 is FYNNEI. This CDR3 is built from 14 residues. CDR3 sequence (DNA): TGTGCCAGCAAGCCGATTCGAGGAAATGAAAAACTGTTTTTT. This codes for CASKPIRGNEKLFF. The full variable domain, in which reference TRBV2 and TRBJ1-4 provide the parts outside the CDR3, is EPEVTQTPSHQVTQMGQEVILRCVPISNHLYFYWYRQILGQKVEFLVSFYNNEISEKSEIFDDQFSVERPDGSNFTLKIRSTKLEDSAMYFCASKPIRGNEKLFFGSGTQLSVL.

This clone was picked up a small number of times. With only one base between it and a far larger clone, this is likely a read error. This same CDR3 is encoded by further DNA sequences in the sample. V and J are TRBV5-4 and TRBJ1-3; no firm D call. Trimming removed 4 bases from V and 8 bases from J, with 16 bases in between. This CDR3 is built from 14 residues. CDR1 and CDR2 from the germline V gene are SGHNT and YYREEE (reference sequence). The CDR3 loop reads CASSQDWVLDTIYF. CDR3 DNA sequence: TGTGCCAGCAGCCAAGACTGGGTCCTTGACACCATATATTTT.

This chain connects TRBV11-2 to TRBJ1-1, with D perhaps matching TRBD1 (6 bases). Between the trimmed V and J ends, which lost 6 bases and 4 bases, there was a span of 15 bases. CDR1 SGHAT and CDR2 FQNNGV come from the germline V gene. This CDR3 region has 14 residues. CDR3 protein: CASRARGGGTEAFF. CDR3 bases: TGTGCCAGCAGGGCCAGGGGTGGGGGCACTGAAGCTTTCTTT.

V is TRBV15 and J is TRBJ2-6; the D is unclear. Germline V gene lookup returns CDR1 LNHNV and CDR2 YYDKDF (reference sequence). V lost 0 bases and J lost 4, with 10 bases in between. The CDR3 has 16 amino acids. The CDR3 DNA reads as TGTGCCACCAGCAGAGACCGCCTGGAAGGGGCCAACGTCCTGACTTTC. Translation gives CATSRDRLEGANVLTF.

CDR3 coding DNA: TGTGCCAGCAGCTTAACCCCCACAGGTGGCTACAATGAGCAGTTCTTC. Residues: CASSLTPTGGYNEQFF. The chain is built from TRBV7-3 and TRBJ2-1, with a weak D call TRBD1 (5 bases). The CDR3 loop spans 16 amino acids. The germline V gene has CDR1 SGHTA and CDR2 FQGTGA. Trimming removed 0 bases from V and 3 bases from J, with 12 bases in between.

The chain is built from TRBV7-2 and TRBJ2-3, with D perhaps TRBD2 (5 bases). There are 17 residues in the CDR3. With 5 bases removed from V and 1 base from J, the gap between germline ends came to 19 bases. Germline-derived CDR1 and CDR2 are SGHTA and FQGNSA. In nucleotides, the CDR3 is TGTGCCAGCAGCGCCCAAGGGAGTAGGGTAGGCACAGATACGCAGTATTTT. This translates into CASSAQGSRVGTDTQYF.

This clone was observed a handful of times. The CDR3 reads CAIRGDRVDNSPLHF. As DNA, the CDR3 is TGTGCCATCAGGGGGGACAGGGTGGATAATTCACCCCTCCACTTT. The rearrangement links TRBV10-3 to TRBJ1-6; 9 bases match TRBD1. V lost 6 bases to trimming and J lost 5 bases; unmatched junction nucleotides: 5. The CDR3 totals 15 residues. CDR1 and CDR2 from the germline V gene are ENHRY and SYGVKD.

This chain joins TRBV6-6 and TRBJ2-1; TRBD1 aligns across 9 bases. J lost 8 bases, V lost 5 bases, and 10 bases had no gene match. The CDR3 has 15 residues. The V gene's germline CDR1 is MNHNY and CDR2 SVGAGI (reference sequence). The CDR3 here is CASSLPGQGSDEQFF. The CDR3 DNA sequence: TGTGCCAGCAGTCTTCCGGGACAGGGAAGCGATGAGCAGTTCTTC.

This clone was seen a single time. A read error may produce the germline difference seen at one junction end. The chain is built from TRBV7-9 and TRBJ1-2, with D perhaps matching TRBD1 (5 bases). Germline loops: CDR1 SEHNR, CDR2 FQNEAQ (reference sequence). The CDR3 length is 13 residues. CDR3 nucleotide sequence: TGTGCCAGCAGACACCCCCTCAGGGATAAGTGCGCCTTC. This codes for CASRHPLRDKCAF.

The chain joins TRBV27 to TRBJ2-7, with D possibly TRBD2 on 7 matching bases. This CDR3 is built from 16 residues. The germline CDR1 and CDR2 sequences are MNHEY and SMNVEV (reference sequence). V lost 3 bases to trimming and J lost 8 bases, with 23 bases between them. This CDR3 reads CASSFGGGTGGLKQYF. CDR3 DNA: TGTGCCAGCAGTTTCGGAGGGGGGACGGGAGGTTTAAAGCAGTACTTC.

Here the CDR3 DNA reads TGTGCCAGCAGTGGCGACAGGTCCAAAACAGGCCCTGCACCCCTCCACTTT. Translation: CASSGDRSKTGPAPLHF. This chain joins TRBV28 and TRBJ1-6; D possibly corresponds to TRBD1 (6 bases). CDR1 is MDHEN and CDR2 is SYDVKM in the germline V gene. The CDR3 sequence is 17 residues long. With 5 bases removed from V and 11 bases from J, the gap between germline ends came to 25 bases.